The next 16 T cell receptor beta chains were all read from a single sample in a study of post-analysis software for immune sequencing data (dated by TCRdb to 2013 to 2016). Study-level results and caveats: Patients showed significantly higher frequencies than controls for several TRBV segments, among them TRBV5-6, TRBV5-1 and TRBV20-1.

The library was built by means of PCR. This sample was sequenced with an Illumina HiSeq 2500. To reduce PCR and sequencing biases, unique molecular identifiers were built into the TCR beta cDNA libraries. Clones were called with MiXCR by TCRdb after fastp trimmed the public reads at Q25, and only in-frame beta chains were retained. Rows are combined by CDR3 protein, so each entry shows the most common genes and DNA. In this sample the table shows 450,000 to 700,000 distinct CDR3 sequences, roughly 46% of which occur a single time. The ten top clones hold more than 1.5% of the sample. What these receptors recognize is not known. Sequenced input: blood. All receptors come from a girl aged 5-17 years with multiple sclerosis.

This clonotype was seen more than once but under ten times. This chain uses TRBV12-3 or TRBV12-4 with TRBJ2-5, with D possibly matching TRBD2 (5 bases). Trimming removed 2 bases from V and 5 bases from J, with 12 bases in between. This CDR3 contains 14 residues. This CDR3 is CASSLSASQETQYF. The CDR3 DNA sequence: TGTGCCAGCAGTTTATCGGCTAGCCAGGAGACCCAGTACTTC.

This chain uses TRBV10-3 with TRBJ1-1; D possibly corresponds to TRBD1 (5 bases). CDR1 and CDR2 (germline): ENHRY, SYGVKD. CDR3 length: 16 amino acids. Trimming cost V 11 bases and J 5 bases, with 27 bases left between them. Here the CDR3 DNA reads TGTGCCGCCAGGATTCGGGCGGGGGAGGTAGCAACTGAAGCTTTCTTT. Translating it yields CAARIRAGEVATEAFF.

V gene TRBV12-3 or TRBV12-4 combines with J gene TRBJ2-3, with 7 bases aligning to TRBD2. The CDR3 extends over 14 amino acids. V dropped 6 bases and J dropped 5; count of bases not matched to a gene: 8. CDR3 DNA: TGTGCCAGCAGAGAGCGGCGGGAGCAAGATACGCAGTATTTT. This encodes CASRERREQDTQYF.

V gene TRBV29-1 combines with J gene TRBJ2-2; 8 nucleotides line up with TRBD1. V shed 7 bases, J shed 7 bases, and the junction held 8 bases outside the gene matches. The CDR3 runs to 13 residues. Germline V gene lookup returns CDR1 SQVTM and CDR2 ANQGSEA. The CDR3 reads CSATTGAIGELFF. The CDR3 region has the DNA TGCAGCGCAACGACAGGGGCCATCGGGGAGCTGTTTTTT.

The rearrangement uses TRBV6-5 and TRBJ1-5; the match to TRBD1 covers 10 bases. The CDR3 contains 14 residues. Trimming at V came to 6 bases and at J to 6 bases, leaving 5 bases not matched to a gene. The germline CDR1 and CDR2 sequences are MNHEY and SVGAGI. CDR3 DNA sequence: TGTGCCAGCAGCCCGGACAGGGGGTTTCAGCCCCAGCATTTT. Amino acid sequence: CASSPDRGFQPQHF.

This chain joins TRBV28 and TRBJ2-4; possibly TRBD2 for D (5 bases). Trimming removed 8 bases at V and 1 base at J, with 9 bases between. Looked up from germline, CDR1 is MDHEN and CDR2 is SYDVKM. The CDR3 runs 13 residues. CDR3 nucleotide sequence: TGTGCCAGCGGGAGTGCGGCCAAAAACATTCAGTACTTC. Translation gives CASGSAAKNIQYF.

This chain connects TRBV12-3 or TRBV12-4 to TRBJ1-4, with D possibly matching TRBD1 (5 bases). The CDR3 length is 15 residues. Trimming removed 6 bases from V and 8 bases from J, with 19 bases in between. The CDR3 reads CASSSNQAGNEKLFF. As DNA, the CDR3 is TGTGCCAGCAGCTCCAACCAGGCAGGGAACGAAAAACTGTTTTTT.

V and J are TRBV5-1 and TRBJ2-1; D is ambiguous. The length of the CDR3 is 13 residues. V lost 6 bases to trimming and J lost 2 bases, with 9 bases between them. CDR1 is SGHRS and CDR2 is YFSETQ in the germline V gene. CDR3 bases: TGCGCCAGCAAGGAGCTTCCCTACAATGAGCAGTTCTTC. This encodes CASKELPYNEQFF. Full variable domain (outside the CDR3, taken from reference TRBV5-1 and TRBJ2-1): KAGVTQTPRYLIKTRGQQVTLSCSPISGHRSVSWYQQTPGQGLQFLFEYFSETQRNKGNFPGRFSGRQFSNSRSEMNVSTLELGDSALYLCASKELPYNEQFFGPGTRLTVL.

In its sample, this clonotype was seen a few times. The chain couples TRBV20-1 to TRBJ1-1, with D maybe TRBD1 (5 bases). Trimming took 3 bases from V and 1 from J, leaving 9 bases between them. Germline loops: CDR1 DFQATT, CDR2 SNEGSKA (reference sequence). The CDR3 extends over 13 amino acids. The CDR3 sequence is CSASNGANTEAFF. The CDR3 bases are TGCAGTGCTAGTAACGGGGCGAACACTGAAGCTTTCTTT.

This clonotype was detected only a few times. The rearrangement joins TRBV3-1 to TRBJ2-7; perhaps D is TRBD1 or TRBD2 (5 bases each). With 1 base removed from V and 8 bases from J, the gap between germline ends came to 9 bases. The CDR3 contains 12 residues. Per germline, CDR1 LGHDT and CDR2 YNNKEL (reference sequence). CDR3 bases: TGTGCCAGCAGCCAAGGAGGGGCACAGCAGTACTTC. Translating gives CASSQGGAQQYF.

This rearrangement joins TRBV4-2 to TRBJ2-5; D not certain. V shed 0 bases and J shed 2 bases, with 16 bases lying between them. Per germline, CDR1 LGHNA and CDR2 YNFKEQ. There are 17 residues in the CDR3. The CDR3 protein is CASSQDTGVGLQETQYF. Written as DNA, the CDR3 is TGTGCCAGCAGCCAAGATACTGGGGTTGGGCTTCAAGAGACCCAGTACTTC.

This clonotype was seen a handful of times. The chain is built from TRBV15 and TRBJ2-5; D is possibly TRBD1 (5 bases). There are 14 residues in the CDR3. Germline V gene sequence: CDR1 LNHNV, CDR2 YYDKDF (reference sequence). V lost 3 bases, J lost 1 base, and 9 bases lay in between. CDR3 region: CATSSSGPQETQYF. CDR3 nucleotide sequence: TGTGCCACCAGCAGCTCAGGGCCCCAAGAGACCCAGTACTTC. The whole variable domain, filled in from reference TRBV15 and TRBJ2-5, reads DAMVIQNPRYQVTQFGKPVTLSCSQTLNHNVMYWYQQKSSQAPKLLFHYYDKDFNNEADTPDNFQSRRPNTSFCFLDIRSPGLGDTAMYLCATSSSGPQETQYFGPGTRLLVL.

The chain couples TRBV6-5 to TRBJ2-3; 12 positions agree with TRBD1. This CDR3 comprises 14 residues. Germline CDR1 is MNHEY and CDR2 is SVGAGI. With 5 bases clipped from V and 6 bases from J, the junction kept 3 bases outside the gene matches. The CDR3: CASSPGTGGDTQYF. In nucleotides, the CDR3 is TGTGCCAGCAGTCCCGGGACAGGGGGCGATACGCAGTATTTT.

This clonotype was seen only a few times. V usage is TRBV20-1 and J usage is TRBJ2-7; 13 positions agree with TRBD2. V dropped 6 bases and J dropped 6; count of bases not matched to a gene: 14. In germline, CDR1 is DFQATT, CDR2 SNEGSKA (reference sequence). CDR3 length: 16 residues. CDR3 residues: CSAPGTSGVVSPEQYF. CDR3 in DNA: TGCAGTGCCCCCGGGACTAGCGGGGTGGTATCTCCCGAGCAGTACTTC.

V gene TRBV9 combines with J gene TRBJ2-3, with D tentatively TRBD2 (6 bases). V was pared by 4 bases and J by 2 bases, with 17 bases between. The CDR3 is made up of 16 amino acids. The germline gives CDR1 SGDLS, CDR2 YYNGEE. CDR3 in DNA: TGTGCCAGCAGCTCCCAGACTAGAGACACCACAGATACGCAGTATTTT. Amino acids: CASSSQTRDTTDTQYF.

CDR3 amino acids: CSLTGLVDEQFF. The CDR3 DNA reads TGCAGCTTAACAGGGCTCGTGGATGAGCAGTTCTTC. This chain links TRBV20-1 with TRBJ2-1, with D tentatively TRBD1 (6 bases). Per germline, CDR1 DFQATT and CDR2 SNEGSKA (reference sequence). The length of the CDR3 is 12 residues.